One and the same sample provided the 22 T cell receptor beta chains below, sequenced in a study of early T cells in non-severe SARS-CoV-2 infection. TCRdb re-derived calls from the 5' RACE reads in MiXCR, one entry per CDR3 protein. The table includes 66,000 or so distinct CDR3 sequences, approximately 10% detected once. The source material was whole blood. The receptors were gathered from an adult who was a healthcare worker with PCR-confirmed SARS-CoV-2 infection or an uninfected control (not recorded which).

This clonotype occurred many times. V and J are TRBV6-2 or TRBV6-3 and TRBJ2-1; 9 positions match TRBD2. Germline CDR1 and CDR2: MNHEY and SVGEGT. This CDR3 comprises 17 residues. V shed 4 bases and J 3 bases; nucleotides not matched to a gene: 10. The CDR3: CASSSRSSGAHYNEQFF. CDR3 DNA: TGTGCCAGCAGTTCTCGCTCTAGCGGGGCACACTACAATGAGCAGTTCTTC.

This clonotype was seen at least ten times. CDR3 nucleotides: TGTGCCAGCTCTGCCCCCGAACGGGCTCGGGCTTTCTTT. Translated: CASSAPERARAFF. V and J are TRBV18 and TRBJ1-1; no firm D call. The CDR3 spans 13 residues. Trimming removed 6 bases at V and 11 bases at J, with 19 bases between. Germline loops: CDR1 KGHSH, CDR2 LQKENI.

This clonotype was counted many times. V is TRBV14 and J is TRBJ2-1; D perhaps matches TRBD2 (7 bases). CDR1 is SGHDN and CDR2 is FVKESK in the germline V gene. Trimming took 5 bases from V and 0 from J, leaving 11 bases between them. The CDR3 extends over 15 amino acids. The CDR3 sequence: CASSERGASYNEQFF. Written as DNA, the CDR3 is TGTGCCAGCAGCGAACGGGGGGCCTCCTACAATGAGCAGTTCTTC.

The rearrangement uses TRBV5-1 and TRBJ1-1; 8 nucleotides match TRBD1. Trimming at V came to 4 bases and at J to 5 bases, leaving 4 bases not matched to a gene. Germline-derived CDR1 and CDR2 are SGHRS and YFSETQ. The CDR3 is 13 amino acids. The CDR3 DNA is TGCGCCAGCAGCAGAGGACAGGGAACTGAAGCTTTCTTT. This translates into CASSRGQGTEAFF.

This clonotype occurred a few times. The rearrangement joins TRBV6-6 to TRBJ1-2, with 7 bases matching TRBD1. The CDR3 extends over 14 amino acids. The germline V gene encodes CDR1 MNHNY and CDR2 SVGAGI (reference sequence). V was pared by 5 bases and J by 4 bases, with 7 bases of the junction left unmatched. The CDR3 protein is CASSPWGQTYGYTF. The CDR3 bases are TGTGCCAGCAGTCCCTGGGGACAGACCTATGGCTACACCTTC.

This clonotype showed up many times. V and J are TRBV5-5 and TRBJ2-1; 9 nucleotides agree with TRBD1. The length of the CDR3 is 19 residues. The V gene's germline CDR1 is SGHKS and CDR2 YYEKEE (reference sequence). V was clipped by 3 bases and J by 1 base; unmatched bases: 14. DNA for the CDR3: TGTGCCAGCAGCTATACTGTTGAAGATGGGACAGGGTCCTACAATGAGCAGTTCTTC. It specifies CASSYTVEDGTGSYNEQFF.

This clonotype came up a few times. V is TRBV7-9 and J is TRBJ2-3; D is possibly TRBD1 (6 bases). The CDR3 has 15 amino acids. V lost 2 bases and J 1 base, leaving 10 bases between the germline ends. From germline, CDR1 is SEHNR and CDR2 FQNEAQ (reference sequence). CDR3 sequence: CASSLWAGGTDTQYF. The CDR3 coding sequence is TGTGCCAGCAGCTTATGGGCAGGGGGCACAGATACGCAGTATTTT. Variable domain in full (rest from reference TRBV7-9 and TRBJ2-3): DTGVSQNPRHKITKRGQNVTFRCDPISEHNRLYWYRQTLGQGPEFLTYFQNEAQLEKSRLLSDRFSAERPKGSFSTLEIQRTEQGDSAMYLCASSLWAGGTDTQYFGPGTRLTVL.

Worth noting for this clonotype: This may arise from a read error, as a much more abundant clone is one base away. This rearrangement joins TRBV21-1 to TRBJ2-7; the table's D call TRBD2 went unverified against the DNA. TRBV21-1 is deemed a pseudogene. The CDR3 runs to 15 residues. The CDR3 DNA is TGTGCCAGGAGCAAAGATGCGGGTGAGGTCTACGAGCAGTACTTC. Translation: CARSKDAGEVYEQYF.

This chain uses TRBV24-1 with TRBJ2-3; 7 nucleotides line up with TRBD2. The germline gives CDR1 KGHDR, CDR2 SFDVKD. V shed 3 bases, J shed 6 bases, and the junction held 8 bases outside the gene matches. The CDR3 covers 15 residues. The CDR3 sequence: CATSDPLLSGDTQYF. The CDR3, as DNA: TGTGCCACCAGTGATCCTCTGCTTAGCGGGGATACGCAGTATTTT.

Regarding this clonotype: One base away lies a much larger clone, so this may be a sequencing read error. This CDR3 fails to terminate in the conserved phenylalanine or tryptophan, so it likely reflects a read error. The chain couples TRBV7-9 to TRBJ1-1; maybe TRBD1 (6 bases). V was clipped by 1 base and J by 6 bases, with 12 bases between them. This CDR3 is built from 14 residues. Per the germline V gene, CDR1 is SEHNR and CDR2 is FQNEAQ (reference sequence). Here the CDR3 DNA reads TGTGCCAGCAGCTTAGTAGGGGGAACGGCTGAAGCTTTCTCT. Its translation: CASSLVGGTAEAFS.

The chain carries TRBV5-1 and TRBJ2-1; TRBD2 aligns across 11 bases. Germline CDR1 reads SGHRS; CDR2 reads YFSETQ. The CDR3 extends over 17 amino acids. V gave up 4 bases and J gave up 4 bases; unmatched junction bases: 10. Here the CDR3 reads CASSELRLAGPYNEQFF. Written as DNA, the CDR3 is TGCGCCAGCAGCGAACTACGACTAGCGGGGCCTTACAATGAGCAGTTCTTC.

Ten or more counts support this clonotype. The J gene is TRBJ2-7, the V gene TRBV7-9, with 7 positions matching TRBD1. Germline V lookup: CDR1 SEHNR, CDR2 FQNEAQ (reference sequence). V gave up 4 bases and J gave up 2 bases; unmatched junction bases: 8. There are 15 residues in the CDR3. The CDR3: CASSSRGTVAYEQYF. The CDR3 region has the DNA TGTGCCAGCAGCTCTAGAGGGACAGTAGCCTACGAGCAGTACTTC.

This chain uses TRBV5-4 with TRBJ1-2; maybe TRBD1 (5 bases). Germline CDR1 SGHNT, CDR2 YYREEE (reference sequence). This CDR3 spans 14 amino acids. With 9 bases removed from V and 8 bases from J, the gap between germline ends came to 23 bases. CDR3 in DNA: TGTGCCACCCATGCTGGGGGGTTCCCTTACGGCTACACCTTC. It codes for CATHAGGFPYGYTF.

This clonotype was detected only a few times. The CDR3 spells CASSSGASQETQYF. The CDR3 DNA is TGTGCCAGCAGTTCCGGTGCGAGCCAAGAGACCCAGTACTTC. This rearrangement joins TRBV11-2 to TRBJ2-5; no clear D gene. Trimming left V 6 bases short and J 1 base short, with 12 bases between. The CDR3 sequence is 14 residues long. Germline V gene data show CDR1 as SGHAT and CDR2 as FQNNGV.

The gene calls are TRBV3-1 and TRBJ1-1; D gene ambiguous. CDR3 length: 11 residues. With 1 base removed from V and 11 bases from J, the gap between germline ends came to 8 bases. Germline CDR1 is LGHDT and CDR2 is YNNKEL (reference sequence). The DNA of the CDR3 is TGTGCCAGCAGCCAAGGTTGGTGGGCTTTCTTT. This gives the protein CASSQGWWAFF.

This clonotype was detected many times. The gene calls are TRBV6-2 or TRBV6-3 and TRBJ1-1, with 10 bases that match TRBD1. The CDR3 totals 14 residues. Trimming at V came to 5 bases and at J to 4 bases, leaving 4 bases not matched to a gene. Germline V gene sequence: CDR1 MNHEY, CDR2 SVGEGT. Here the CDR3 DNA reads TGTGCCAGCAGTACGAGGACAGGGGGCACTGAAGCTTTCTTT. This codes for CASSTRTGGTEAFF.

This clonotype has more than one count but fewer than ten. V and J are TRBV6-6 and TRBJ2-6; possible D gene TRBD2, 6 bases. The CDR3 loop spans 19 amino acids. V lost 2 bases to trimming and J lost 1 base, with 18 bases between them. In germline, CDR1 is MNHNY, CDR2 SVGAGI (reference sequence). The CDR3 spells CASSYRVAGRWSGANVLTF. DNA of the CDR3: TGTGCCAGCAGTTACCGCGTGGCAGGGAGGTGGTCTGGGGCCAACGTCCTGACTTTC.

Many counts were recorded for this clonotype. The chain carries TRBV6-2 or TRBV6-3 and TRBJ2-5; perhaps TRBD1 as D (6 bases). The V end lost 4 bases, the J end lost 4 bases, and 10 bases lay between the germline ends. Per the germline V gene, CDR1 is MNHEY and CDR2 is SVGEGT. The CDR3 has 13 amino acids. The CDR3 reads CASSSTGIETQYF. The CDR3 region has the DNA TGTGCCAGCAGTTCAACAGGGATAGAGACCCAGTACTTC.

This clonotype was counted ten times or more. The chain recombines TRBV6-6 with TRBJ1-2; D might be TRBD1 (5 bases). Looked up from germline, CDR1 is MNHNY and CDR2 is SVGAGI (reference sequence). The V end was cut by 7 bases, the J end by 2 bases, with 11 bases between. The CDR3 is 13 amino acids. The DNA of the CDR3 is TGTGCCAGCAATAGAGGGGAGAACTATGGCTACACCTTC. Translated: CASNRGENYGYTF.

This clonotype was seen at least ten times. The chain recombines TRBV6-5 with TRBJ2-3; D assignment may be TRBD1 or TRBD2 (5 bases each). This CDR3 has 15 residues. The V and J ends lost 0 bases and 2 bases respectively, with 9 bases between them. Germline V gives CDR1 MNHEY, CDR2 SVGAGI. CDR3 region: CASSYSGTVTDTQYF. For the CDR3, the DNA is TGTGCCAGCAGTTACTCCGGGACCGTCACAGATACGCAGTATTTT.

J is TRBJ1-5 and V is TRBV7-6; no clear D. Germline loops: CDR1 SGHVS, CDR2 FNYEAQ. V lost 2 bases, J lost 4 bases, and 15 bases lay in between. The CDR3 has 16 amino acids. The CDR3 coding sequence is TGTGCCAGCAGCTTACTGGGCCAGCCTCCAAATCAGCCCCAGCATTTT. It encodes CASSLLGQPPNQPQHF.

This clonotype was seen more than once but under ten times. At one end, the junction sequence differs from germline, possibly due to a read error. The J gene is TRBJ2-7, the V gene TRBV20-1; TRBD1 agrees at 8 bases. Germline CDR1 is DFQATT and CDR2 is SNEGSKA (reference sequence). CDR3 length: 14 amino acids. CDR3 nucleotide sequence: TGCAGTGTTAGAAATGGACAGGGTTCCTACGAGCAGTACTTC. Amino acids: CSVRNGQGSYEQYF.